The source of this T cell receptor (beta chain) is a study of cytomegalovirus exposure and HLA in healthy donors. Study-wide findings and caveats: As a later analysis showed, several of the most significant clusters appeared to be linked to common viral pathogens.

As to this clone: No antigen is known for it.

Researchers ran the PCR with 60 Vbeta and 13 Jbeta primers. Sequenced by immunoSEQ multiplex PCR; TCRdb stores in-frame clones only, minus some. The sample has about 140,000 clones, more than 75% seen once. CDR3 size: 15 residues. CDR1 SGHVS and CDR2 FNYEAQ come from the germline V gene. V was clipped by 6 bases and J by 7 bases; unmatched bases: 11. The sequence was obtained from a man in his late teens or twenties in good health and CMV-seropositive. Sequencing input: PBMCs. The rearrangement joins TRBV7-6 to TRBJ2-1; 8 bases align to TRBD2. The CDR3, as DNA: TGTGCCAGCAGATACGTCGCGGGAGGCCCTAATGAGCAGTTCTTC. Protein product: CASRYVAGGPNEQFF.